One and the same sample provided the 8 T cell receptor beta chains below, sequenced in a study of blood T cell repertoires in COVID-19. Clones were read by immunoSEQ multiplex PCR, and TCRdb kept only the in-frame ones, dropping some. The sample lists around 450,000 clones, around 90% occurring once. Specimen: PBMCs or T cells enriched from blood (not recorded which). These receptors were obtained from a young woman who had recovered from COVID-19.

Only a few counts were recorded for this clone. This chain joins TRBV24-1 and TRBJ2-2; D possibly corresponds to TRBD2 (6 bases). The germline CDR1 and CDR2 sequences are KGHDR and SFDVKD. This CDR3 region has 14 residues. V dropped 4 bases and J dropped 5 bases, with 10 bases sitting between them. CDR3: CATSEASETGELFF. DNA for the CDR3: TGTGCCACCAGTGAGGCTAGCGAGACCGGGGAGCTGTTTTTT.

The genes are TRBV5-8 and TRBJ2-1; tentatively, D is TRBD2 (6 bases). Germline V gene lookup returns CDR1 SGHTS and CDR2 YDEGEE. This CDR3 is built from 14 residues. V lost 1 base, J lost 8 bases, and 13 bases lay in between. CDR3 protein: CASSLTSLVDEQFF. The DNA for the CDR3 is TGTGCCAGCAGCTTGACTAGCTTGGTTGATGAGCAGTTCTTC.

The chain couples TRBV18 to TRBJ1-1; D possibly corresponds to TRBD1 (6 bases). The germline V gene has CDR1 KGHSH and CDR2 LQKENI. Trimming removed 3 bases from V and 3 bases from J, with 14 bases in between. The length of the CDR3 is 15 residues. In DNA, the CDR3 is TGTGCCAGCTCACCCGATTTGGGGGCACACACTGAAGCTTTCTTT. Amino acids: CASSPDLGAHTEAFF.

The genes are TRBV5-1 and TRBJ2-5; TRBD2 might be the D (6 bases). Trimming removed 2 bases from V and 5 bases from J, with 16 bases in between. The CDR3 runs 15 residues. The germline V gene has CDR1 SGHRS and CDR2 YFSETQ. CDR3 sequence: CASSFISGGMETQYF. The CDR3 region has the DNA TGCGCCAGCAGCTTTATTAGCGGAGGAATGGAGACCCAGTACTTC.

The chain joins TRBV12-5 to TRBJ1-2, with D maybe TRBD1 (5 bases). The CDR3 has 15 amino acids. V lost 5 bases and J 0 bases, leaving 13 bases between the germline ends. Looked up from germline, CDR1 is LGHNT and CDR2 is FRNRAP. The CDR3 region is CASGPPGPANYGYTF. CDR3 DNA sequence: TGTGCTAGTGGTCCCCCAGGGCCGGCTAACTATGGCTACACCTTC.

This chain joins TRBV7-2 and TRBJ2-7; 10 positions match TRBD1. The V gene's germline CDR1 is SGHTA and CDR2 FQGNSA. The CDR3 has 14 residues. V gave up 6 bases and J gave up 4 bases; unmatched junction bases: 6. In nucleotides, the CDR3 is TGTGCCAGCAGTCCCGGGACAGGGGATTACGAGCAGTACTTC. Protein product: CASSPGTGDYEQYF.

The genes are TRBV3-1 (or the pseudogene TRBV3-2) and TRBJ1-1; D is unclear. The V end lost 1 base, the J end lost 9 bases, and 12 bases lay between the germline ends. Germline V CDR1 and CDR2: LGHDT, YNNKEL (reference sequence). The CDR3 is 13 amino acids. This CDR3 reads CASSQVAEAKAFF. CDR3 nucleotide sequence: TGTGCCAGCAGCCAAGTGGCGGAAGCAAAAGCTTTCTTT.

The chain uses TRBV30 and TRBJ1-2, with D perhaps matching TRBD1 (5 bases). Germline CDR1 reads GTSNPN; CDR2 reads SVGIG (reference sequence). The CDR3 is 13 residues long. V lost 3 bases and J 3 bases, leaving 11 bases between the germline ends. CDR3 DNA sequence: TGTGCCTGGAGCCAGGGTAATTACTATGGCTACACCTTC. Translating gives CAWSQGNYYGYTF.